This T cell receptor (beta chain) is drawn from a study of T cells in localized non-small cell lung cancer. Regarding the study as a whole: Multi-region tumor sequencing was not done, so intratumor heterogeneity could not be excluded.

Some clones are missing from TCRdb's copy, which holds only in-frame ones; the method was immunoSEQ multiplex PCR. The table lists about 1,900 clones, around a sixth of them singletons. As regards this clone: The antigen is unknown.

The V gene end was trimmed by 0 bases and the J gene end by 2 bases; junction bases not matched to a gene: 0. CDR1 is MNHGY, CDR2 SAAAGT, per germline. The CDR3 has 17 residues. The sequences come from normal lung tissue next to the tumor, collected before any cancer treatment. The TCR comes from a man aged 35 to 69 with stage II squamous cell lung carcinoma. V is TRBV6-8 and J is TRBJ2-2, with TRBD2 matching 13 bases. The CDR3, as DNA: TGTGCCAGCAGTTACTCGGGACTAGCGGGAAACACCGGGGAGCTGTTTTTT. It yields the protein CASSYSGLAGNTGELFF.